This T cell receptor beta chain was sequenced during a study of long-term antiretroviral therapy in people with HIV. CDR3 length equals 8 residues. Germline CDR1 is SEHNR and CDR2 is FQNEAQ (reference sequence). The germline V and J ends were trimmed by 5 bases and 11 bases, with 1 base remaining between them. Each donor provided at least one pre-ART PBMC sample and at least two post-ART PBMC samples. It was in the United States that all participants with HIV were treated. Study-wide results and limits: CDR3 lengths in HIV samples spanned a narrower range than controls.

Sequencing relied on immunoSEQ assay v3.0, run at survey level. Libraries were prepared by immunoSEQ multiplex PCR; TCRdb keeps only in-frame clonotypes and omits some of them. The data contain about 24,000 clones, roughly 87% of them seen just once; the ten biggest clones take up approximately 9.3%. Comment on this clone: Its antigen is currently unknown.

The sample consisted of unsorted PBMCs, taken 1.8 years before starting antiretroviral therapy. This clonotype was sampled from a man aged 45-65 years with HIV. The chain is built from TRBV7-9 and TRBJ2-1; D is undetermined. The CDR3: CASSQQFF. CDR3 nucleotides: TGTGCCAGCAGCCAGCAGTTCTTC.